This TCR beta chain comes out of a study of T-cell memory formation after mild COVID-19. V was cut by 0 bases and J by 8 bases, with 13 bases left in between. This CDR3 has 14 residues. Germline V gene data show CDR1 as SEHNR and CDR2 as FQNEAQ (reference sequence). A single record per CDR3 protein comes from TCRdb applying MiXCR to the 5' RACE reads. The table shows some 48,000 distinct CDR3 sequences, with more than 10% occurring only once. This receptor was obtained from a man aged 18 to 30 who had mild COVID-19 (a few samples of this study predate the infection). Cell type and time point are not known. The V gene is TRBV7-9, the J gene TRBJ1-2; unclear D gene. Sample: PBMCs or a T cell subset sorted from them (not recorded which). CDR3 coding DNA: TGTGCCAGCAGCTTAGCCGGGGAGCCAAGGGGCTACACCTTC. Encoded protein: CASSLAGEPRGYTF.